The entry below describes one TCR beta chain. The source of the sample is a study of blood T cell repertoires in COVID-19. TCRdb's table, derived via immunoSEQ multiplex PCR, lists solely in-frame clones and lacks some. The data contain roughly 230,000 clones, approximately 86% of them singletons. The CDR3 length is 12 residues. Trimming left V 7 bases short and J 5 bases short, with 11 bases between. CDR1 is SGHAT and CDR2 is FQNNGV in the germline V gene. Sequencing was carried out using peripheral blood. The chain combines TRBV11-2 with TRBJ1-1, with no clear D. This TCR derives from a woman aged 55-69 years with active or convalescent COVID-19. In nucleotides, the CDR3 is TGTGCCAGCACCCCCCAGAGGACTGAAGCTTTCTTT. Protein: CASTPQRTEAFF. Full variable domain (outside the CDR3, taken from reference TRBV11-2 and TRBJ1-1): EAGVAQSPRYKIIEKRQSVAFWCNPISGHATLYWYQQILGQGPKLLIQFQNNGVVDDSQLPKDRFSAERLKGVDSTLKIQPAKLEDSAVYLCASTPQRTEAFFGQGTRLTVV.